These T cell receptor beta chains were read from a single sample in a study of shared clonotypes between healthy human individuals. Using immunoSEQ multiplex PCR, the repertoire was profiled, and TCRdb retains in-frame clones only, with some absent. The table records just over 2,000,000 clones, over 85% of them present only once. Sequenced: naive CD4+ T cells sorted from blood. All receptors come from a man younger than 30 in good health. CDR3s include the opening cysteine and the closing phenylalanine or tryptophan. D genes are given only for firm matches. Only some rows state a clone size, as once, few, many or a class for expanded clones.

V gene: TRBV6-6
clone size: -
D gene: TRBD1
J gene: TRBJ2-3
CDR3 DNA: TGTGCCAGCAGTTACTCTGGAAAGGGGGCCGAGGATACGCAGTATTTT
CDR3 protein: CASSYSGKGAEDTQYF

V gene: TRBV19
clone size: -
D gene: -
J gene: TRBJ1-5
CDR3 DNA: TGTGCCAGTAGTAGTGGGACGGGTCCCTCTTATAGCAATCAGCCCCAGCATTTT
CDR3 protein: CASSSGTGPSYSNQPQHF

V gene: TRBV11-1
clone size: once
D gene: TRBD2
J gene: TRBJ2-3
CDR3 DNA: TGTGCCAGCAGAGTCGGACGGAGGACTAGCGGGAACGTAGATACGCAGTATTTT
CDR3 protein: CASRVGRRTSGNVDTQYF

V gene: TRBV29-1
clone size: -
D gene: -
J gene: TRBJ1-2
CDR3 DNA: TGCAGCGTTGCGAGGAACTATGGCTACACCTTC
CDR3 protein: CSVARNYGYTF

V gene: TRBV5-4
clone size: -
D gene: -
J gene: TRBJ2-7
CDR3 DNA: TGTGCCAGCAGCTTGGGCCCGGGATCCACAAACTACGAGCAGTACTTC
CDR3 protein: CASSLGPGSTNYEQYF

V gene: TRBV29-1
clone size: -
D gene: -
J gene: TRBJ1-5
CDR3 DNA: TGCAGCGTCTCCGATAGCAATCAGCCCCAGCATTTT
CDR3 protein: CSVSDSNQPQHF

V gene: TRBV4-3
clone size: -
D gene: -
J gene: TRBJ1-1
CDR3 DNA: TGCGCCAGCAGCCAAGATATCGGGGGTGTCACTGAAGCTTTCTTT
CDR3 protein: CASSQDIGGVTEAFF

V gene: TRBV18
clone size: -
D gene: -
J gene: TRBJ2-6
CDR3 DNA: TGTGCCAGCTCACCGAACACGGGGGACTCTGGGGCCAACGTCCTGACTTTC
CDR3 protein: CASSPNTGDSGANVLTF

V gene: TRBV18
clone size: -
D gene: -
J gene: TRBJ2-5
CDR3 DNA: TGTGCCAGCTCACCGGGCAGGGCTGAAAAGGGGACCCAGTACTTC
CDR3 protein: CASSPGRAEKGTQYF

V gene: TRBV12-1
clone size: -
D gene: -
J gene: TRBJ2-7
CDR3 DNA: TGTGCCAGCAGCCCGGGGACTAGGGCAGGCGAGCAGTACTTC
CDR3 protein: CASSPGTRAGEQYF

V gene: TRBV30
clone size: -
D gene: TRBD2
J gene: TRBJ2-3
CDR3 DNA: TGTGCCTGCGGACTAGCCCGCACAGATACGCAGTATTTT
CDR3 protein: CACGLARTDTQYF

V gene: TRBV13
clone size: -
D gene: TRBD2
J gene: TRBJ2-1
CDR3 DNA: TGTGCCAGCAGTTTTACTAGCGGGGACTACAATGAGCGGTTCTTC
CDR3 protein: CASSFTSGDYNERFF

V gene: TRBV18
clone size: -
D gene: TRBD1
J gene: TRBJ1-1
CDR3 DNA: TGTGCCAGCTCAATTCTCAGGGGGGGGAACACTGAAGCTTTCTTT
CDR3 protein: CASSILRGGNTEAFF

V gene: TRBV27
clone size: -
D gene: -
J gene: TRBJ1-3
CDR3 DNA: TGTGCCAGCAGTTTGACAGCTGGAAACACCATATATTTT
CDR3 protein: CASSLTAGNTIYF

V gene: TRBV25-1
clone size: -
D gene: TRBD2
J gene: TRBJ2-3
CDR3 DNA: TGTGCCAGCAGTCGTACTAGCGGGGGCCACGATACGCAGTATTTT
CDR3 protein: CASSRTSGGHDTQYF

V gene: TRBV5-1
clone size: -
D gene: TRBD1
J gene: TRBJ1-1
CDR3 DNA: TGCGCCAGCAGCTCGAAGGGACAGGCGGGGGTAACTGAAGCTTTCTTT
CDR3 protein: CASSSKGQAGVTEAFF

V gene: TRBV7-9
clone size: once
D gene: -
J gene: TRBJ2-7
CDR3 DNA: TGTGCCAGCAGCTTAGGGACGCCCTACGAGCAGTACTTC
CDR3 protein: CASSLGTPYEQYF

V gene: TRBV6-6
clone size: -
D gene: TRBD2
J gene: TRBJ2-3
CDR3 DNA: TGTGCCAGCAGTCCGCTAGCGGGAGCTCTGTATTTT
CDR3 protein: CASSPLAGALYF

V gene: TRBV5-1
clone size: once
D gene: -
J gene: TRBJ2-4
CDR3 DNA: TGCGCCAGCAGCCCCGACCTGGCACTAGCCAAAAACATTCAGTACTTC
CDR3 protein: CASSPDLALAKNIQYF

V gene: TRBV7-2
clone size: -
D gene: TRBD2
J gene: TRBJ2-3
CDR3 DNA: TGTGCCAGCAGCCTAAAGGAGGGATCTAGCGGGCGTTTT
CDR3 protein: CASSLKEGSSGRF

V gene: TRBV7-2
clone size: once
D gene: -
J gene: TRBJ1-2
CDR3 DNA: TGTGCCAGCAGCTTAGGGGTGGTGGGTGGATATGGCTACACCTTC
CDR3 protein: CASSLGVVGGYGYTF

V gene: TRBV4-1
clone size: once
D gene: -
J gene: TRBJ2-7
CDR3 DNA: TGCGCCAGCAGCCAAGAAAACAGGTACGAGCAGTACTTC
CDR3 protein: CASSQENRYEQYF

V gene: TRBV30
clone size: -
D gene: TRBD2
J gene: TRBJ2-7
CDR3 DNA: TGTGCCTGGAGTGGGGGAGGGAGCTCCTACGAGCAGTACTTC
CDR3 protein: CAWSGGGSSYEQYF

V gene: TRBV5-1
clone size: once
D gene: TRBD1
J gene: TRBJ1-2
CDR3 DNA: TGCGCCAGCAGCTTGATACAGGGGCAGGATGGCTACACCTTC
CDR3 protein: CASSLIQGQDGYTF

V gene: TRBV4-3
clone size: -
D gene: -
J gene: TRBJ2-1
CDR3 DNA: TGCGCCAGCAGCCAAGTGGTGCTTAATGAGCAGTTCTTC
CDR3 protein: CASSQVVLNEQFF

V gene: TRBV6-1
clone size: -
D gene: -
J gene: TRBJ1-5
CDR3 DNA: TGTGCCAGCAGTGAGTCCGCCATGGCTAATCAGCCCCAGCATTTT
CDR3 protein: CASSESAMANQPQHF

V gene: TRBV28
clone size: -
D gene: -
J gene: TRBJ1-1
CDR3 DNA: TGTGCCAGCAGTCCGGTGGGACGGGCAACGAACACTGAAGCTTTCTTT
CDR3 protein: CASSPVGRATNTEAFF

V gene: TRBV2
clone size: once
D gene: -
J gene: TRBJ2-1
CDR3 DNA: TGTGCCAGCAGGGGACAAGGGGCCCCGGGGGGTGAGCAGTTCTTC
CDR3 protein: CASRGQGAPGGEQFF

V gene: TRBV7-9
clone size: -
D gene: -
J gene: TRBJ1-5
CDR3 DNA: TGTGCCAGCAGCTTAGGATCAATACAGCCCCAGCATTTT
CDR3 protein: CASSLGSIQPQHF

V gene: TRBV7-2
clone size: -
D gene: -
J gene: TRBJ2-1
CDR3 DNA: TGTGCCAGCAGCTTGCACAGCAATGAGCAGTTCTTC
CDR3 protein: CASSLHSNEQFF

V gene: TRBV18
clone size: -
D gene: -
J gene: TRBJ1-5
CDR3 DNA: TGTGCCAGCTCACTTGAAGTTGGTCAGCCCCAGCATTTT
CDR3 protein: CASSLEVGQPQHF

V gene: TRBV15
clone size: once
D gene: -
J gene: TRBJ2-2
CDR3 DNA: TGTGCCACCAGCAGAGAACAAGGTGTCGGCGAGCTGTTTTTT
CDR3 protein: CATSREQGVGELFF

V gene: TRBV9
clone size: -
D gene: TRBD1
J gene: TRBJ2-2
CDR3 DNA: TGTGCCAGCAGCGTAGATGGGACAGGGGCCACCGGGGAGCTGTTTTTT
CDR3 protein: CASSVDGTGATGELFF

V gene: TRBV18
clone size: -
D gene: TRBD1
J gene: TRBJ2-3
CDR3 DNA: TGTGCCAGCTCACCTTTCCCGGGACAGGTCACAGATACGCAGTATTTT
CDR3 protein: CASSPFPGQVTDTQYF

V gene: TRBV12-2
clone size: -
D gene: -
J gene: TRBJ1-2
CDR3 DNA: TGTGCAAGTCCATCAGGTGGGTATGGCTACACCTTC
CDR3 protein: CASPSGGYGYTF

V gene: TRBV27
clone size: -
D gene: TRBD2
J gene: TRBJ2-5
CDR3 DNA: TGTGCCAGCAGTCCATTTTCCCTTTTTGCTGCTAGCGGGAGGAAGGAGACCCAGTACTTC
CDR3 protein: CASSPFSLFAASGRKETQYF

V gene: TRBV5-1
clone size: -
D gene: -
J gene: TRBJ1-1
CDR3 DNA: TGCGCCAGCAGCCGGAACGAGGGAACTGAAGCTTTCTTT
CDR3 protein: CASSRNEGTEAFF

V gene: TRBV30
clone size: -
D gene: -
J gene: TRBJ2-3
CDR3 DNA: TGTGCCTGGAATAGAGGGGGGAGCACAGATACGCAGTATTTT
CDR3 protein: CAWNRGGSTDTQYF

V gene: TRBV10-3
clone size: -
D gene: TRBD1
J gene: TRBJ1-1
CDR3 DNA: TGTGCCATCAGTGATGGGACAGGGATGAACACTGAAGCTTTCTTT
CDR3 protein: CAISDGTGMNTEAFF

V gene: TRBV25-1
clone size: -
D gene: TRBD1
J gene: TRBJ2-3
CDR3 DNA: TGTGCCAGCAGTGACCCGGGACAGGGTATAGATACGCAGTATTTT
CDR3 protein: CASSDPGQGIDTQYF

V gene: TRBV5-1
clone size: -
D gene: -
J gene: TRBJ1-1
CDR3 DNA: TGCGCCAGCAGCCCGAGGGTGGACACTGAAGCTTTCTTT
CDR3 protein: CASSPRVDTEAFF

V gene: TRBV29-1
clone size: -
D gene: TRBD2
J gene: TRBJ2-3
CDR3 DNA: TGCAGCGTCCGAGCGGGGGGGGAAGATACGCAGTATTTT
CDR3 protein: CSVRAGGEDTQYF

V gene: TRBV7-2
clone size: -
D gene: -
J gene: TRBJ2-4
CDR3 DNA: TGTGCCAGCAGCTCAAATACAGGGTCCAAAAACATTCAGTACTTC
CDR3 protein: CASSSNTGSKNIQYF

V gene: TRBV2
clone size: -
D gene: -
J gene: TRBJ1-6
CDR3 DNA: TGTGCCAGCAGTGCCCAATTGGTAAATTCACCCCTCCACTTT
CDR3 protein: CASSAQLVNSPLHF

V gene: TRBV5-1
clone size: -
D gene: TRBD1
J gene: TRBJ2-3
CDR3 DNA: TGCGCCAGCAGCTTGGGGTTACAGGGGTCTAGCACAGATACGCAGTATTTT
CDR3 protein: CASSLGLQGSSTDTQYF

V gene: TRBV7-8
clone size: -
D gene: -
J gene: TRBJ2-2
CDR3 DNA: TGTGCCACCTCGGCCGGGGGAGCCACCGGGGAGCTGTTTTTT
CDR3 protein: CATSAGGATGELFF

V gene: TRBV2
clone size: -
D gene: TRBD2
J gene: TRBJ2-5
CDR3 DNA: TGTGCCAGCAGTGGTAGCGGGGGGGCCGGAGAGACCCAGTACTTC
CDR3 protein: CASSGSGGAGETQYF

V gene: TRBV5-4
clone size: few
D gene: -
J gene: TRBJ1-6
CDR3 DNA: TGTGCCAGCAGCGGGGGATATAATTCACCCCTCCACTTT
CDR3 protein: CASSGGYNSPLHF